This T cell receptor beta chain was sequenced during a study of T-cell reconstitution after alpha-beta-depleted transplantation in children. Molecular barcoding with unique molecular identifiers was used for the TCRbeta library. TCRdb processed the PCR reads anew with MiXCR; each CDR3 protein has one entry. Seen here are about 610,000 distinct CDR3 sequences, roughly 10% observed once, and the top ten hold about 4.2%. This CDR3 is built from 18 residues. The V segment lost 0 bases and the J segment 2 bases; nucleotides outside the gene matches: 11. Germline V CDR1 and CDR2: DFQATT, SNEGSKA (reference sequence). This clonotype has at least ten counts.

This TCR came from a human donor who donated a stem cell graft to a child with acute myeloid leukemia. This specimen consisted of PBMCs from the stem cell graft donor, obtained from the stem cell graft. The rearrangement uses TRBV20-1 and TRBJ2-3; 10 nucleotides align to TRBD2. The CDR3 loop is CSARDLIAGGPDTDTQYF. Here the CDR3 DNA reads TGCAGTGCTAGAGATCTCATAGCGGGAGGCCCTGACACAGATACGCAGTATTTT.